This TCR beta chain appears in the sequencing data of a study of blood T cell repertoires in COVID-19. Sequencing used immunoSEQ multiplex PCR; TCRdb keeps in-frame clones, though not all of them. The sample gives about 400,000 clones, roughly nine tenths of which show up once; almost 2% is in the top ten. Germline values: CDR1 SEHNR, CDR2 FQNEAQ (reference sequence). The CDR3 contains 16 residues. V shed 1 base, J shed 5 bases, and the junction held 7 bases outside the gene matches. Sequencing was performed on PBMCs or T cells enriched from blood (not recorded which). V and J are TRBV7-9 and TRBJ2-1; 8 positions agree with TRBD2. The clonotype was recovered from a woman aged 18-29 years with acute COVID-19. DNA for the CDR3: TGTGCCAGCAGCTTAGTGTTAGCGGGGCTCCACAATGAGCAGTTCTTC. This gives the protein CASSLVLAGLHNEQFF. Complete variable domain (other parts from reference TRBV7-9 and TRBJ2-1): DTGVSQNPRHKITKRGQNVTFRCDPISEHNRLYWYRQTLGQGPEFLTYFQNEAQLEKSRLLSDRFSAERPKGSFSTLEIQRTEQGDSAMYLCASSLVLAGLHNEQFFGPGTRLTVL.